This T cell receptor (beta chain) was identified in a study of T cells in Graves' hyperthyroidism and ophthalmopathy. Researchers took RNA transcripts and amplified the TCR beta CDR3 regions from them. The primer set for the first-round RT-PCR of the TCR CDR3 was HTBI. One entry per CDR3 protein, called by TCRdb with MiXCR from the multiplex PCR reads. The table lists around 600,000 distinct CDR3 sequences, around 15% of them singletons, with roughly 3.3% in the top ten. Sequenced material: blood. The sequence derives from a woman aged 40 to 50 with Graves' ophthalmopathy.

The CDR3 DNA reads as TGTGCCAGCAGCTTAGTTACGGGGGGGCGGGAGACCCAGTACTTC. This codes for CASSLVTGGRETQYF. The chain has TRBV7-8 and TRBJ2-5, with 8 bases identical to TRBD2. Germline V gene sequence: CDR1 SGHVS, CDR2 FQNEAQ. V lost 1 base, J lost 5 bases, and 6 bases stayed unmatched. This CDR3 has 15 residues.